This T cell receptor beta chain was sequenced during a study of cytomegalovirus exposure and HLA in healthy donors. With 60 Vbeta and 13 Jbeta primers, the PCR was carried out. The repertoire was sequenced with immunoSEQ multiplex PCR; TCRdb's copy has only in-frame clones and lacks some. The sample consists of around 200,000 clones, 77% of them appearing once. Material: PBMCs. The sequence derives from a woman aged 60-75 years in good health and CMV-seropositive.

The DNA for the CDR3 is TGTGCCAGCAGCTCAATTCTGGACAGTCTGAACACCGGGGAGCTGTTTTTT. This encodes CASSSILDSLNTGELFF. The rearrangement joins TRBV27 to TRBJ2-2, with D maybe TRBD1 (6 bases). The CDR3 loop spans 17 amino acids. V lost 6 bases and J 1 base, leaving 18 bases between the germline ends. Germline assignment: CDR1 MNHEY and CDR2 SMNVEV (reference sequence).